Listed here is a single T cell receptor beta chain. This specimen belongs to a study of blood T cell repertoires in COVID-19. Study overall: Acute and convalescent COVID-19 samples came from the United States, Italy and Spain.

The germline V gene encodes CDR1 SGDLS and CDR2 YYNGEE. CDR3 length: 12 residues. The ends were cut back, 4 bases at V and 2 bases at J, with 5 bases in the middle. Assay used: immunoSEQ multiplex PCR; TCRdb lists only in-frame clones, some missing. The repertoire holds around 190,000 clones, with over 75% as singletons. The receptor was isolated from a man aged 35 to 55 who had recovered from COVID-19. Material: PBMCs or T cells enriched from blood (not recorded which). This sequence joins TRBV9 and TRBJ2-3; D remains unclear. The CDR3 bases are TGTGCCAGCAGCACGGTCACAGATACGCAGTATTTT. Residues: CASSTVTDTQYF.